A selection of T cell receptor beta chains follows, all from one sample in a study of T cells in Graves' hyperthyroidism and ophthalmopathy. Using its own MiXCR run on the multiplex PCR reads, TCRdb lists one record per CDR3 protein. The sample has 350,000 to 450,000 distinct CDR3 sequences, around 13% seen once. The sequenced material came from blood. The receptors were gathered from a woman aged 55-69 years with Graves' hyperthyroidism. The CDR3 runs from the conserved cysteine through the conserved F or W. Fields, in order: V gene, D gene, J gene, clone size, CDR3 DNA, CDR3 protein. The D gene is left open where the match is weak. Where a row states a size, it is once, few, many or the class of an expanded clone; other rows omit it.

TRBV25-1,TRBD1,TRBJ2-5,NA,TGTGCCAGCAGTGAAACAGGGGGCGCCGGAGAGACCCAGTACTTC,CASSETGGAGETQYF
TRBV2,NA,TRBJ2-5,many,TGTGCCAGCAGTGAAGAAAGGGCTACCGCCCAGTACTTC,CASSEERATAQYF
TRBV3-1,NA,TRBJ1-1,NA,TGTGCCAGCAGCCACGGGGGGGGCACGCCACGTCCTGAAGCTTTCTTT,CASSHGGGTPRPEAFF
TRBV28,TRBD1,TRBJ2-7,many,TGTGCCAGCGAAACCGGGACAGGGACCTACGAGCAGTACTTC,CASETGTGTYEQYF
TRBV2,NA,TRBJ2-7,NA,TGTGCCACCAGGGGCTCCTACGAGCAGTACTTC,CATRGSYEQYF
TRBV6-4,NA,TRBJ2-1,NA,TGTGCCAGCAGTGACTCTAGCGGTTCCTACAATGAGCAGTTCTTC,CASSDSSGSYNEQFF
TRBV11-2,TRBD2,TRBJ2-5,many,TGTGCCAGCAGCCTAGCGGGAGGGGCCGAGACCCAGTACTTC,CASSLAGGAETQYF
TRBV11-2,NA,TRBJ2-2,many,TGTGCCAGCAGCCCCGCCGGGATAAACACCGGGGAGCTGTTTTTT,CASSPAGINTGELFF
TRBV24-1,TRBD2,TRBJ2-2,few,TGTGCCACCAGTGATCCTGCAGGGACTAGCGGGATTTCGGCCGGGGAGCTGTCTTTT,CATSDPAGTSGISAGELSF
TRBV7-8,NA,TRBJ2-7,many,TGTGCCAGCAGCTTAGGGAGATCCGGACAGCAGTACTTC,CASSLGRSGQQYF
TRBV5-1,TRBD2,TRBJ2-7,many,TGCGCCAGCAGCTTGGATTCGACTAGCGTGACAAGAGGAGAGCAGTACTTC,CASSLDSTSVTRGEQYF
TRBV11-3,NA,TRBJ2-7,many,TGTGCCAGCAGCCCCCGACTCGCTACCTCCTACGAGCAGTACTTC,CASSPRLATSYEQYF
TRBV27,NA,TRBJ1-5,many,TGTGCCAGCAGTTTAGGGCTTCTCAATCAGCCCCAGCATTTT,CASSLGLLNQPQHF
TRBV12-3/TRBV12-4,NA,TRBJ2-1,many,TGTGCCAGCAGAGCGCCGCAGGGGTACAATGAGCAGTTCTTC,CASRAPQGYNEQFF
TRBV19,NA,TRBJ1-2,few,TGTGCCAGTAGTAGGGGAACAGGACTCCTCTATGGCTACACCTTC,CASSRGTGLLYGYTF
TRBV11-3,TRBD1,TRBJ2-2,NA,TGTGCCAGCAGCTTAGGTCCGGGACAGACCTCGGACACCGGGGAGCTGTTTTTT,CASSLGPGQTSDTGELFF
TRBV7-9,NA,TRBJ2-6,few,TGTGCCAGCAGCTCGGACCCGGGACGGACCTCTGGGGCCAACGTCCTGACTTTC,CASSSDPGRTSGANVLTF
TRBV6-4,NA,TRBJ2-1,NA,TGTGCCAGCAGTGACTCATCGAGGGGCAATGAGCAGTTCTTC,CASSDSSRGNEQFF
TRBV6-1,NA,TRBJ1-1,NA,TGTGCCAGCTCCGATTGGGGGGGCCCTGAAGCTTTCTTT,CASSDWGGPEAFF
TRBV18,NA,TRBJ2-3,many,TGTGCCAGCTCACCCTACAGCGAGACTAGCACAGATACGCAGTATTTT,CASSPYSETSTDTQYF
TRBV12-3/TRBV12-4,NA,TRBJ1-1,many,TGTGCCAGCAGTTTAGGGTCTTCGGTGAACACTGAAGCTTTCTTT,CASSLGSSVNTEAFF
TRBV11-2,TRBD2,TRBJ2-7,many,TGTGCCAGCAGCTTAGTGACTAGCGGGAGGAGGACTACGTGGGAGCAGTACTTC,CASSLVTSGRRTTWEQYF
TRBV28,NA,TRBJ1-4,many,TGTGCCAGCAGTTTCGGCAGGAGTCCCCCAACTAATGAAAAACTGTTTTTT,CASSFGRSPPTNEKLFF
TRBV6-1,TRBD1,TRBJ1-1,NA,TGTGCCAGCAACCCGGGACGGAACAGGGGGCTCTCTGAAGCTTTCTTT,CASNPGRNRGLSEAFF
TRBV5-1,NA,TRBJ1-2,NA,TGCGCCAGCAGCCTGACAACAGCTTCCTATGGCTACACCTTC,CASSLTTASYGYTF
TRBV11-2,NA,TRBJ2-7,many,TGTGCCAGCAACCGGAATCAGGGTGGACCCTACGAGCAGTACTTC,CASNRNQGGPYEQYF
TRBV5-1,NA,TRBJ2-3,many,TGCGCCAGCAGCTTGGCACCGACCGGGACAGATACGCAGTATTTT,CASSLAPTGTDTQYF
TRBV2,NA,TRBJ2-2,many,TGTGCCAGGCGACCCGACGGCACCGGGGAGCTGTTTTTT,CARRPDGTGELFF
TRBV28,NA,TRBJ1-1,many,TGTGCCAGCAGTAAGTGGCAGATCATGATGAACACTGAAGCTTTCTTT,CASSKWQIMMNTEAFF
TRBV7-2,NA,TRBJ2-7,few,TGTGCCAGCAGCTTAGGCGGGATGGCCCACTACGAGCAGTACTTC,CASSLGGMAHYEQYF
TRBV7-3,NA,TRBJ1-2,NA,TGTGCCAGCAGCCCAGGACCCGGAAGCAACTATGGCTACACCTTC,CASSPGPGSNYGYTF
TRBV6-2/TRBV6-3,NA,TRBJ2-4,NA,TGTGCCAGCACCCACCAGGGGCCTGAACGGGACAAAAACATTCAGTACTTC,CASTHQGPERDKNIQYF
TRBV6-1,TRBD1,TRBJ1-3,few,TGTGCCAGCAGTCAGGGGGCTCGCTCTGGAAACACCATATATTTT,CASSQGARSGNTIYF
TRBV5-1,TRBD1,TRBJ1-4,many,TGCGCCAGCAGCCCCGGGGACAGGCCAAATAATGAAAAACTGTTTTTT,CASSPGDRPNNEKLFF
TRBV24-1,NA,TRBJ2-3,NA,TGTGCCACCAGTGATTTGAACGGGATGGGGGATACGCAGTATTTT,CATSDLNGMGDTQYF
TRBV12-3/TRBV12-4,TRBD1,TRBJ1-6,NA,TGTGCCAGCAGTACCATGGGACAGGCAAATTCACCCCTCCACTTT,CASSTMGQANSPLHF
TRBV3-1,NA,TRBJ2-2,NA,TGTGCCAGCAGCCAAGCTGGGAGTTCCGGGGAGCTGTTTTTT,CASSQAGSSGELFF
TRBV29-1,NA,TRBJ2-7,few,TGCAGCGTTTCGCCTACTAGTATTAGGGGCGAGCAGTACTTC,CSVSPTSIRGEQYF
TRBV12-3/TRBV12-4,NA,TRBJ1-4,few,TGTGCCAGCAACGACGGACGGGAAAATGAAAAACTGTTTTTT,CASNDGRENEKLFF
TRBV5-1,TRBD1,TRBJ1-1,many,TGCGCCAGCAGCCTGCTAGGACAGGGGACAACTTTCTTT,CASSLLGQGTTFF
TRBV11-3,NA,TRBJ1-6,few,TGTGCCAGCAGCTTAGTCATGGGCGAAAGCTCCTATAATTCACCCCTCCACTTT,CASSLVMGESSYNSPLHF
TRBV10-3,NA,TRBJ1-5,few,TGTGCCATCAGTGAGTCACAGGGCAATCAGCTCCAGCATTTT,CAISESQGNQLQHF